Described below is a single T cell receptor (beta chain) sequence and its context. The individuals who served as donors were healthy Caucasians living in Russia, aged roughly 6 to 95. Every donor contributed roughly 11 milliliters of peripheral blood by blood draw. This entry is derived from a study of blood T cells in healthy people across ages. Through a sample-barcoded 5' primer and a J-beta primer mix, a second PCR was run for about 6 to 11 cycles. TCRdb recomputed calls from the 5' RACE reads with MiXCR, one row per CDR3 protein. The sample includes over 1.5 million distinct CDR3 sequences, 49% of them seen just once. The CDR3 runs 13 residues. V shed 6 bases and J 8 bases; nucleotides not matched to a gene: 0.

Sequences were obtained from blood. The V gene is TRBV12-3 or TRBV12-4, the J gene TRBJ1-6, with 11 nucleotides matching TRBD1. The TCR sequence derives from a woman in her thirties or forties in good health. The CDR3 DNA reads TGTGCCAGCAGGGACAGGGGGCATTCACCCCTCCACTTT. Translation: CASRDRGHSPLHF.